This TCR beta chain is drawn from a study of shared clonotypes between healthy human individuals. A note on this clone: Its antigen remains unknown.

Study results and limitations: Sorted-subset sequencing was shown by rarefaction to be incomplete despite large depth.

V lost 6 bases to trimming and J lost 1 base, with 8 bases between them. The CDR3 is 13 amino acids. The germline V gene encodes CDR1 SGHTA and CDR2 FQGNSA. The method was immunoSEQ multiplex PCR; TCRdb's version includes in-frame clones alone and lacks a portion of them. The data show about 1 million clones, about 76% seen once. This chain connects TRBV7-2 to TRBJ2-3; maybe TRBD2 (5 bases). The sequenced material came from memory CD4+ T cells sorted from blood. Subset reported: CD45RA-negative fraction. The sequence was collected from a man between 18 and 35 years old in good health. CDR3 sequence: CASRDSGTDTQYF. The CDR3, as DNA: TGTGCCAGCAGAGATAGCGGCACAGATACGCAGTATTTT.